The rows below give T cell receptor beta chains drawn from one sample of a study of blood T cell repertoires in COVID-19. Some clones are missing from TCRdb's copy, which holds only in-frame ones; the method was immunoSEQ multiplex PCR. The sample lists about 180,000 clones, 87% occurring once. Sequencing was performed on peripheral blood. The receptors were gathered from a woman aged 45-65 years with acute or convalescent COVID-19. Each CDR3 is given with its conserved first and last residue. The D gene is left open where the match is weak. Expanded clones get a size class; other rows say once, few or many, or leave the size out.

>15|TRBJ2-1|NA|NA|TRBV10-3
CAIRETGSSYNEQFF
TGTGCCATCAGGGAGACAGGTAGCTCCTACAATGAGCAGTTCTTC
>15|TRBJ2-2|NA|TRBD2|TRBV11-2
CASSRLAANTGELFF
TGTGCCAGCAGCCGACTAGCGGCGAACACCGGGGAGCTGTTTTTT
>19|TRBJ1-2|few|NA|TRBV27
CASSLLPEPGPKEGDGYTF
TGTGCCAGCAGTTTACTCCCCGAACCGGGACCAAAAGAGGGGGATGGCTACACCTTC
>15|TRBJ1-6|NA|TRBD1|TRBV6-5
CASRLGQAFDSPLHF
TGTGCCAGCAGGCTTGGACAGGCCTTCGATTCACCCCTCCACTTT
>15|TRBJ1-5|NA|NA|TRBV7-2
CASSSSGDRNQPQHF
TGTGCCAGCAGCTCCTCAGGGGACCGCAATCAGCCCCAGCATTTT
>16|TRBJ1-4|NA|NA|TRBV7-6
CASSFLPGLTNEKLFF
TGTGCCAGCAGTTTCCTTCCAGGGTTGACTAATGAAAAACTGTTTTTT
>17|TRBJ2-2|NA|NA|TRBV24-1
CATSDFRSVRDTGELFF
TGTGCCACCAGTGATTTTCGCTCAGTCCGGGACACCGGGGAGCTGTTTTTT
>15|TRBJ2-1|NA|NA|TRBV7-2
CASSLEGAEYNEQFF
TGTGCCAGCAGCTTAGAAGGGGCTGAATACAATGAGCAGTTCTTC
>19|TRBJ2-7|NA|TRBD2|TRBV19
CASSYLLITAGGPIYEQYF
TGTGCCAGTAGTTATCTCCTGATTACCGCGGGAGGCCCCATCTACGAGCAGTACTTC
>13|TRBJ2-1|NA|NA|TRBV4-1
CASSQTRGNEQFF
TGCGCCAGCAGCCAAACTAGGGGGAATGAGCAGTTCTTC
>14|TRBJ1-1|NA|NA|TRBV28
CASSLLDRLTEAFF
TGTGCCAGCAGTTTACTTGACAGGCTCACTGAAGCTTTCTTT
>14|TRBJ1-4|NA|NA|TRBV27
CASSFGLNNEKLFF
TGTGCCAGCAGTTTCGGGTTGAATAATGAAAAACTGTTTTTT
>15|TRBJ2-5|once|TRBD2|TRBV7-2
CASSLQGGGQETQYF
TGTGCCAGCAGCCTCCAGGGCGGGGGGCAAGAGACCCAGTACTTC
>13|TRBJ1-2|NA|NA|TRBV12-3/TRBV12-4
CASSPSLEYGYTF
TGTGCCAGCAGCCCCTCCCTGGAGTATGGCTACACCTTC
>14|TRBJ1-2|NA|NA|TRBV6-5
CASSSRNRVLGYTF
TGTGCCAGCAGTTCTCGTAACAGGGTCTTAGGCTACACCTTC
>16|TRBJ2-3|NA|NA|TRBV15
CATSGETGSSTDTQYF
TGTGCCACCAGCGGTGAAACAGGGTCTAGCACAGATACGCAGTATTTT
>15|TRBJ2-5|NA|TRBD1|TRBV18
CASSPPGQPRETQYF
TGTGCCAGCTCACCCCCGGGACAGCCGAGGGAGACCCAGTACTTC
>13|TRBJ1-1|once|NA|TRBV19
CASSSPWNTEAFF
TGTGCCAGTAGTTCCCCATGGAACACTGAAGCTTTCTTT
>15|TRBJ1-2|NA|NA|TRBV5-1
CASSLTWGPNYGYTF
TGCGCCAGCAGCTTAACTTGGGGGCCTAACTATGGCTACACCTTC
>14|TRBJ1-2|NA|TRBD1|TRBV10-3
CAISRGQQNYGYTF
TGTGCCATCAGCCGGGGACAGCAGAACTATGGCTACACCTTC